These 17 T cell receptor beta chains were all obtained from the same sample, sequenced in a study of blood T cell repertoires in COVID-19. TCRdb's table, derived via immunoSEQ multiplex PCR, lists solely in-frame clones and lacks some. This sample carries over 150,000 clones, roughly 83% of them seen once, and the ten largest clones take 25% to 30%. The sample comprised peripheral blood. The source is a woman aged 55-75 years with acute or convalescent COVID-19.

V is TRBV25-1 and J is TRBJ1-1; possibly TRBD1 for D (6 bases). The CDR3 is 16 residues long. Per the germline V gene, CDR1 is MGHDK and CDR2 is SYGVNS. V was shortened by 3 bases and J by 3 bases, with 17 bases between the two germline ends. Written as DNA, the CDR3 is TGTGCCAGCAGTGAGGGCAGGGGTTTAGATTACACTGAAGCTTTCTTT. Translation gives CASSEGRGLDYTEAFF.

The chain is built from TRBV30 and TRBJ1-1; the D gene is possibly TRBD1 (5 bases). Trimming pared 1 base from V and 5 bases from J, leaving 8 bases between. The CDR3 is made up of 12 amino acids. The V gene's germline CDR1 is GTSNPN and CDR2 SVGIG (reference sequence). The CDR3 here is CAWSGGGTEAFF. The CDR3 nucleotides read TGTGCCTGGAGTGGGGGGGGGACTGAAGCTTTCTTT.

The V call is TRBV6-1, the J call TRBJ1-6, with TRBD1 matching over 9 bases. V shed 3 bases, J shed 8 bases, and the junction held 2 bases outside the gene matches. CDR1 and CDR2 from the germline V gene are MNHNS and SASEGT. The CDR3 has 14 amino acids. The CDR3 DNA reads TGTGCCAGCAGTGAGACAGGGGGTGATTCACCCCTCCACTTT. It codes for CASSETGGDSPLHF.

This clone was counted a single time. The V gene is TRBV21-1, the J gene TRBJ2-7; the table gives TRBD1 as D, unverified against the DNA. TRBV21-1 is described as a pseudogene. This CDR3 spans 16 amino acids. In nucleotides, the CDR3 is TGTGCCAGCAGCAGTTCGGTGGGCTTTAGCTCCTACGAGCAGTACGTC. It codes for CASSSSVGFSSYEQYV.

V gene TRBV18 combines with J gene TRBJ1-1, with no clear D. CDR1 KGHSH and CDR2 LQKENI come from the germline V gene. The CDR3 sequence is 14 residues long. Trimming pared 2 bases from V and 1 base from J, leaving 8 bases between. CDR3: CASSPSAKNTEAFF. The CDR3 coding sequence is TGTGCCAGCTCACCATCCGCGAAGAACACTGAAGCTTTCTTT.

V gene TRBV5-1 combines with J gene TRBJ2-1; TRBD1 agrees at 8 bases. The CDR3 loop spans 13 amino acids. CDR1 is SGHRS and CDR2 is YFSETQ in the germline V gene. V was clipped by 4 bases and J by 8 bases; unmatched bases: 5. CDR3 amino acids: CASSEGQGHEQFF. As DNA, the CDR3 is TGCGCCAGCAGCGAAGGACAGGGCCATGAGCAGTTCTTC.

The chain has TRBV11-2 and TRBJ1-3; 7 positions agree with TRBD1. After removal of 5 bases from V and 1 base from J, the junction contained 8 bases not matched to a gene. The V gene's germline CDR1 is SGHAT and CDR2 FQNNGV. The CDR3 spans 16 residues. The CDR3 DNA follows: TGTGCCAGCAGCCCAGGGGGAGTACTATCTGGAAACACCATATATTTT. It yields the protein CASSPGGVLSGNTIYF.

V gene TRBV6-6 combines with J gene TRBJ2-3; maybe TRBD2 (6 bases). Germline V lookup: CDR1 MNHNY, CDR2 SVGAGI (reference sequence). The germline V and J ends were trimmed by 7 bases and 1 base, with 15 bases remaining between them. CDR3 length: 15 residues. CDR3 sequence: CASTDGGSGTDTQYF. The DNA of the CDR3 is TGTGCCAGCACCGACGGGGGTTCTGGCACAGATACGCAGTATTTT.

The chain is built from TRBV14 and TRBJ2-7; TRBD1 is a possible D gene (5 bases). CDR1 and CDR2 (germline): SGHDN, FVKESK. This CDR3 has 16 amino acids. V lost 0 bases and J 0 bases, leaving 12 bases between the germline ends. For the CDR3, the DNA is TGTGCCAGCAGCCAAGACACACTCCAGGGCTCCTACGAGCAGTACTTC. It yields the protein CASSQDTLQGSYEQYF.

The rearrangement links TRBV19 to TRBJ1-2; 9 nucleotides line up with TRBD1. This CDR3 is built from 15 residues. The germline gives CDR1 LNHDA, CDR2 SQIVND (reference sequence). Unmatched junction bases numbered 8, after V lost 3 bases and J lost 6 bases. This CDR3 reads CASSIQQGAADGYTF. As DNA, the CDR3 is TGTGCCAGTAGTATCCAACAGGGGGCGGCGGATGGCTACACCTTC.

This chain connects TRBV5-1 to TRBJ2-5; 8 bases are shared with TRBD1. The CDR3 has 15 residues. Germline V CDR1 and CDR2: SGHRS, YFSETQ. V lost 0 bases and J lost 5; bases outside the gene matches: 6. The CDR3 bases are TGCGCCAGCAGCTTGGGGGCCGACAGGGGTGAGACCCAGTACTTC. It translates to CASSLGADRGETQYF.

This clone appeared a few times. J is TRBJ2-1 and V is TRBV3-1 (or the pseudogene TRBV3-2); 9 bases line up with TRBD2. Germline V gene lookup returns CDR1 LGHDT and CDR2 YNNKEL (reference sequence). With V trimmed by 4 bases and J by 12 bases, 10 bases remained unmatched. The CDR3 sequence is 14 residues long. CDR3 in amino acids: CASSPSGARRGQFF. DNA for the CDR3: TGTGCCAGCAGCCCTAGCGGGGCACGAAGGGGGCAGTTCTTC.

The chain couples TRBV29-1 to TRBJ2-3, with TRBD2 matching 12 bases. The germline gives CDR1 SQVTM, CDR2 ANQGSEA. With 8 bases clipped from V and 1 base from J, the junction kept 1 base outside the gene matches. The CDR3 totals 13 residues. CDR3 coding DNA: TGCAGCCGGACTAGCGGGGGCACAGATACGCAGTATTTT. Translated: CSRTSGGTDTQYF.

This sequence joins TRBV5-8 and TRBJ2-5, with 9 bases aligning to TRBD1. Germline values: CDR1 SGHTS, CDR2 YDEGEE. V dropped 4 bases and J dropped 4; count of bases not matched to a gene: 5. The CDR3 is 14 amino acids. DNA of the CDR3: TGTGCCAGCAGCCTGGGACAGGGAATAGAGACCCAGTACTTC. It encodes CASSLGQGIETQYF.

Only a few counts were recorded for this clone. This chain joins TRBV7-7 and TRBJ1-1; D is ambiguous. CDR3 length: 13 amino acids. The germline CDR1 and CDR2 sequences are SSHAT and FNYEAQ (reference sequence). V lost 6 bases to trimming and J lost 0 bases, with 8 bases between them. The CDR3 sequence: CASSFQMNTEAFF. Written as DNA, the CDR3 is TGTGCCAGCAGTTTCCAGATGAACACTGAAGCTTTCTTT.

The chain carries TRBV5-8 and TRBJ2-3, with a tentative D call TRBD2 (6 bases). V was pared by 6 bases and J by 2 bases, with 13 bases between. Germline V CDR1 and CDR2: SGHTS, YDEGEE. The CDR3 consists of 14 residues. CDR3 amino acids: CASNPTSYTDTQYF. The CDR3 DNA follows: TGTGCCAGCAACCCTACTAGCTACACAGATACGCAGTATTTT.

This chain uses TRBV20-1 with TRBJ2-7; D not certain. CDR1 is DFQATT, CDR2 SNEGSKA, per germline (reference sequence). CDR3 length: 13 amino acids. Trimming removed 3 bases from V and 4 bases from J, with 13 bases in between. The CDR3, as DNA: TGCAGTGCTAGTTCACAGTTATCTTACGAGCAGTACGTC. Amino acids: CSASSQLSYEQYV.